This T cell receptor beta chain derives from a study of T cell responses to AZD1222 COVID-19 vaccine. The method was immunoSEQ multiplex PCR; TCRdb's version includes in-frame clones alone and lacks a portion of them. The table shows about 87,000 clones, with around 89% occurring only once. The CDR3 runs 11 residues. CDR1 is DFQATT, CDR2 SNEGSKA, per germline (reference sequence). Trimming removed 7 bases from V and 4 bases from J, with 10 bases in between. The sample consisted of peripheral blood, taken on day 0 of AZD1222 vaccination. The chain carries TRBV20-1 and TRBJ1-2; no clear D gene. This clonotype was obtained from an adult in good health. The CDR3 coding sequence is TGCAGTGTGAGAAGCCCCTATGGCTACACCTTC. It codes for CSVRSPYGYTF.